This section outlines one T cell receptor (beta chain) sequence together with its context. Trimming took off 5 bases at V and 0 bases at J, with 11 bases between the two ends. The V gene's germline CDR1 is MDHEN and CDR2 SYDVKM. This CDR3 is built from 15 residues. This entry belongs to a study of PD-L1 blockade in urothelial cancer. Time point defined: peripheral blood 6 weeks after treatment start. Some clones are missing from TCRdb's copy, which holds only in-frame ones; the method was immunoSEQ multiplex PCR. The table lists about 76,000 clones, 80% to 95% of them singletons. The starting material was PBMCs, obtained around atezolizumab (anti-PD-L1) treatment. The V and J genes are TRBV28 and TRBJ1-3, with D uncertain. The clonotype was recovered from a woman aged 80 or older with urothelial cancer. The CDR3 loop is CASSTASFSGNTIYF. Here the CDR3 DNA reads TGTGCCAGCAGTACAGCCTCCTTCTCTGGAAACACCATATATTTT.